The present T cell receptor (beta chain) was sequenced within a study of OX40 agonist ivuxolimab in advanced cancers. Overall study: Prior anti-PD-1, anti-PD-L1 or anti-CTLA-4 therapy was allowed; over 30% had some.

Study results and limitations: Among T cells, CD8+ cells averaged more expanded clones than CD4+ cells.

Germline CDR1 reads MGHDK; CDR2 reads SYGVNS. This CDR3 is built from 13 residues. The ends were cut back, 5 bases at V and 5 bases at J, with 12 bases in the middle. A remark on this clone: Its antigen is unknown.

Assay used: immunoSEQ multiplex PCR; TCRdb lists only in-frame clones, some missing. The sample includes around 26,000 clones, 85% to 90% seen only once; the top ten take roughly a fifth. The sample in question was CD4+ or CD8+ T cells sorted from blood, obtained in a trial of the OX40 agonist ivuxolimab. The sequence derives from an adult with an advanced solid tumor such as melanoma, head and neck, liver or kidney cancer. This chain connects TRBV25-1 to TRBJ1-1, with a possible D match to TRBD1 (6 bases). The DNA of the CDR3 is TGTGCCAGCAGTCAGGGGTGGGGGACTGAAGCTTTCTTT. It encodes CASSQGWGTEAFF.